This T cell receptor (beta chain) was identified during a study of tumor and adjacent non-tumor tissue in lung cancer. Study information: There were 12 adenocarcinoma, a couple of squamous cell carcinoma and 1 small cell lung cancer cases.

A modified ARM-PCR protocol with three rounds of nested PCR amplified TCRbeta. TCRdb processed the multiplex PCR reads anew with MiXCR; each CDR3 protein has one entry. Of about 200,000 distinct CDR3 sequences in the sample, 71% were seen once. V lost 1 base and J 4 bases, leaving 14 bases between the germline ends. The CDR3 is 16 residues long. Germline V gene data show CDR1 as MNHEY and CDR2 as SVGEGT. General observations from the study: Significantly higher TCR diversity was found in tumor than normal lung.

No cell sorting was done before RNA was extracted from the tissue. Between August and November 2014, newly diagnosed, chemotherapy-naive lung cancer patients underwent thoracic surgery in China. This clonotype was seen just once. The antigen is undetermined. Sequenced material: lung tumor tissue. The chain is built from TRBV6-2 or TRBV6-3 and TRBJ1-3; D is possibly TRBD1 (5 bases). This clonotype was obtained from a man aged 60 to 75 with non-small cell lung cancer. The CDR3 coding sequence is TGTGCCAGCAGTTACTATTTGGGGACTTCCGGAAACACCATATATTTT. Its protein product is CASSYYLGTSGNTIYF.